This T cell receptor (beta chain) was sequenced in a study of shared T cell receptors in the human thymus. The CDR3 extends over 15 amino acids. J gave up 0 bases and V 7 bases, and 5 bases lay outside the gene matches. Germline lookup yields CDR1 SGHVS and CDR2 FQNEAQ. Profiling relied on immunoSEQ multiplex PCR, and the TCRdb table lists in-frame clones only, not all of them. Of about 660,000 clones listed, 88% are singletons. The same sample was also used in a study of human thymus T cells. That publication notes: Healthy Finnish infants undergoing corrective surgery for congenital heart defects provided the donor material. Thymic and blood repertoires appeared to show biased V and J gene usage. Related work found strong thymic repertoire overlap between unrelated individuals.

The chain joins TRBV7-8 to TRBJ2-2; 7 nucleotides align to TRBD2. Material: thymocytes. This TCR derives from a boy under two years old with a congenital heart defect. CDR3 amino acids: CASTPRGANTGELFF. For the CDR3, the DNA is TGTGCCAGCACCCCCCGGGGGGCGAACACCGGGGAGCTGTTTTTT.